The clone carrying this TCR beta chain came up many times. Its antigen is still unknown. V was pared by 6 bases and J by 5 bases, with 1 base of the junction left unmatched. Per the germline V gene, CDR1 is SGHRS and CDR2 is YFSETQ. The CDR3 covers 11 residues. This sample stems from a study of regulatory T cells in long-lasting Graves disease. Overall study: Antithyroid drugs had been taken under 3 months by newly diagnosed Graves' patients.

Time point meaning: newly diagnosed GD, antithyroid drugs for less than 3 months. Isolated PBMC RNA provided the starting material for the TCR library. Assembly of TCR beta libraries relied on iRepertoire HTBI primers together with Arm-PCR of CDR3 regions. From the multiplex PCR reads, TCRdb called clonotypes with MiXCR, one entry per CDR3 protein. Seen here are 300,000 to 400,000 distinct CDR3 sequences, 18% observed once, and the top ten hold about 38%. Study-wide results and caveats: Those with persistent disease had in common more public clonotypes (2,741) than new patients (approximately 990). Persistent cases favored TRBV28, TRBJ1-2 and TRBJ2-5.

The receptor was isolated from a female donor with Graves disease. The chain combines TRBV5-1 with TRBJ2-5; 7 bases fit TRBD1. Sequences were derived from peripheral blood mononuclear cells (PBMCs), sampled at new diagnosis, from a patient treated with antithyroid drugs. The CDR3 nucleotides are TGCGCCAGCACGACAGGGGAGACCCAGTACTTC. Residues: CASTTGETQYF.